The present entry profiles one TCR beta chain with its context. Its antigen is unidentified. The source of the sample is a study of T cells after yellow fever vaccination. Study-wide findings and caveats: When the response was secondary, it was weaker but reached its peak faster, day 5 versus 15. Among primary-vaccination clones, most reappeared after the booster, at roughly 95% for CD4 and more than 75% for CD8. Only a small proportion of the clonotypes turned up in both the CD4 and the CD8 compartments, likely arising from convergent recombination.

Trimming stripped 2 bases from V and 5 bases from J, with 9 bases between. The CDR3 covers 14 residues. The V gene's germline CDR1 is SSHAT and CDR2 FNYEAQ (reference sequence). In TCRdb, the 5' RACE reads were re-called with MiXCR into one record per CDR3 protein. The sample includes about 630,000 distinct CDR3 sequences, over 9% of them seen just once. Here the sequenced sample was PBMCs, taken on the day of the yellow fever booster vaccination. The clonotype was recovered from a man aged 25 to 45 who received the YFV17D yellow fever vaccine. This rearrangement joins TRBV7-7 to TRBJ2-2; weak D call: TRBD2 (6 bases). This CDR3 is CASSLWGRTGELFF. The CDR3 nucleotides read TGTGCCAGCAGCTTATGGGGGAGGACCGGGGAGCTGTTTTTT.